The next 14 T cell receptor beta chains were all read from a single sample in a study of CD4 T cells in relation to SARS-CoV-2 and coronaviruses (dated by TCRdb to the early 2020s). Antigens for these TCRs are unknown. Library construction relied on the immunoSEQ multiplex PCR assay. Not all clones reach the TCRdb copy of this immuneACCESS table, which keeps in-frame sequences only. Checked studies attribute under half of the gap to unresolved V genes and leave the rest unexplained. Across this sample there are more than 35,000 clones, with over 75% seen only once. The ten largest account for around 21% of the sample. Sequencing used memory CD4+ T cells from PBMCs, cultured in vitro. The sample's cell subset or site label, in plain terms: memory (non-naive) CD4+ T cells. The receptor source for this set is an adult with COVID-19.

This chain uses TRBV28 with TRBJ1-4; TRBD1 might be the D (5 bases). CDR3 size: 14 residues. Germline V gene data show CDR1 as MDHEN and CDR2 as SYDVKM. Trimming left V 2 bases short and J 4 bases short, with 8 bases between. The CDR3 nucleotides read TGTGCCAGCAGTTTACTGACAGTTAATGAAAAACTGTTTTTT. This sequence encodes CASSLLTVNEKLFF. The whole variable domain, filled in from reference TRBV28 and TRBJ1-4, reads DVKVTQSSRYLVKRTGEKVFLECVQDMDHENMFWYRQDPGLGLRLIYFSYDVKMKEKGDIPEGYSVSREKKERFSLILESASTNQTSMYLCASSLLTVNEKLFFGSGTQLSVL.

This clone is a singleton in its sample. The chain recombines TRBV2 with TRBJ1-5; 7 nucleotides agree with TRBD1. Looked up from germline, CDR1 is SNHLY and CDR2 is FYNNEI. Trimming cost V 6 bases and J 0 bases; bases outside gene matches: 5. This CDR3 region has 15 residues. CDR3 sequence (DNA): TGTGCCAGCAGCGGGACAGAGTATAGCAATCAGCCCCAGCATTTT. Protein sequence: CASSGTEYSNQPQHF.

The chain recombines TRBV7-2 with TRBJ2-1; TRBD1 matches 9 bases. Germline V gene data show CDR1 as SGHTA and CDR2 as FQGNSA. The CDR3 sequence is 15 residues long. V lost 4 bases to trimming and J lost 0 bases; unmatched junction nucleotides: 1. The chain's CDR3 is CASSSGQGSYNEQFF. The CDR3, as DNA: TGTGCCAGCAGCTCGGGACAGGGCTCCTACAATGAGCAGTTCTTC.

The chain joins TRBV6-1 to TRBJ2-7; D call uncertain. Germline V gene lookup returns CDR1 MNHNS and CDR2 SASEGT. Trimming pared 3 bases from V and 2 bases from J, leaving 11 bases between. This CDR3 has 14 residues. CDR3 residues: CASSEPRVAYEQYF. CDR3 coding DNA: TGTGCCAGCAGTGAGCCCCGGGTCGCCTACGAGCAGTACTTC.

As to this clone: Distinct nucleotide sequences in the sample also encode this CDR3. The chain links TRBV5-1 to TRBJ1-5; TRBD1 matches at 9 bases. The CDR3 covers 15 residues. Germline-derived CDR1 and CDR2 are SGHRS and YFSETQ. Trimming cost V 0 bases and J 4 bases; bases outside gene matches: 2. Here the CDR3 reads CASSLDGQGNQPQHF. As DNA, the CDR3 is TGCGCCAGCAGCTTGGACGGACAGGGGAATCAGCCCCAGCATTTT.

The CDR3 sequence is CASSFSGADTQYF. The CDR3 DNA reads as TGTGCCAGCAGTTTCTCGGGGGCCGATACGCAGTATTTT. This chain joins TRBV12-3 or TRBV12-4 and TRBJ2-3; D may correspond to TRBD1 or TRBD2 (6 bases each). CDR3 length equals 13 residues. With 3 bases removed from V and 6 bases from J, the gap between germline ends came to 10 bases.

The table lists this clone with a count of one. The V gene is TRBV7-9, the J gene TRBJ2-5; D gene ambiguous. The CDR3 has 11 residues. The germline gives CDR1 SEHNR, CDR2 FQNEAQ (reference sequence). The germline V and J ends were trimmed by 3 bases and 5 bases, with 4 bases remaining between them. CDR3 residues: CASSLSETQYF. The CDR3 DNA reads as TGTGCCAGCAGCTTGTCGGAGACCCAGTACTTC.

The rearrangement joins TRBV6-1 to TRBJ2-3; 9 bases agree with TRBD2. The V and J ends lost 4 bases and 4 bases, in that order; junction bases with no gene match: 9. Germline values: CDR1 MNHNS, CDR2 SASEGT. This CDR3 has 16 residues. This chain's CDR3 is CASSVASGMPPDTQYF. The DNA of the CDR3 is TGTGCCAGCAGTGTTGCTAGCGGGATGCCCCCAGATACGCAGTATTTT.

This rearrangement joins TRBV3-1 (or the pseudogene TRBV3-2) to TRBJ1-6; TRBD1 might be the D (6 bases). V was pared by 4 bases and J by 7 bases, with 11 bases between. The CDR3 has 14 amino acids. From germline, CDR1 is LGHDT and CDR2 YNNKEL (reference sequence). The CDR3, as DNA: TGTGCCAGCAGCCGGGGGGCAGGGAATTCACCCCTCCACTTT. It translates to CASSRGAGNSPLHF.

This clone appeared once. This chain connects TRBV7-9 to TRBJ1-1, with 8 bases matching TRBD1. Trimming cost V 5 bases and J 3 bases; bases outside gene matches: 14. CDR1 and CDR2 from the germline V gene are SEHNR and FQNEAQ (reference sequence). CDR3 size: 17 residues. The CDR3 sequence: CASSLNQTRGLDTEAFF. For the CDR3, the DNA is TGTGCCAGCAGCCTTAATCAGACCAGGGGGCTGGACACTGAAGCTTTCTTT.

This chain links TRBV6-6 with TRBJ1-1; D may be TRBD1 (5 bases). The CDR3 has 14 residues. Germline V gene sequence: CDR1 MNHNY, CDR2 SVGAGI (reference sequence). Trimming pared 5 bases from V and 2 bases from J, leaving 12 bases between. In nucleotides, the CDR3 is TGTGCCAGCAGTCTTTCCCGGGACAACACTGAAGCTTTCTTT. The encoded protein is CASSLSRDNTEAFF.

The rearrangement joins TRBV7-9 to TRBJ2-7; 10 nucleotides align to TRBD1. The CDR3 sequence is 16 residues long. V lost 4 bases to trimming and J lost 4 bases; unmatched junction nucleotides: 10. Germline CDR1 reads SEHNR; CDR2 reads FQNEAQ (reference sequence). DNA for the CDR3: TGTGCCAGCAGCTCGAATACCGGGACAGGGGCGTACGAGCAGTACTTC. Amino acid sequence: CASSSNTGTGAYEQYF.

The rearrangement links TRBV28 to TRBJ2-2, with 10 bases identical to TRBD2. V was clipped by 3 bases and J by 6 bases; unmatched bases: 7. The CDR3 extends over 16 amino acids. CDR1 and CDR2 (germline): MDHEN, SYDVKM. The chain's CDR3 is CASSFATSGFSGELFF. The CDR3 coding sequence is TGTGCCAGCAGTTTCGCGACTAGCGGGTTCTCCGGGGAGCTGTTTTTT.

The chain carries TRBV5-1 and TRBJ2-3; 9 nucleotides match TRBD2. The CDR3 covers 17 residues. CDR1 SGHRS and CDR2 YFSETQ come from the germline V gene. V was clipped by 0 bases and J by 6 bases; unmatched bases: 11. The CDR3 region is CASSLGSGSGGLDTQYF. In DNA form, the CDR3 reads TGCGCCAGCAGCTTGGGTTCGGGTAGCGGGGGTTTGGATACGCAGTATTTT.